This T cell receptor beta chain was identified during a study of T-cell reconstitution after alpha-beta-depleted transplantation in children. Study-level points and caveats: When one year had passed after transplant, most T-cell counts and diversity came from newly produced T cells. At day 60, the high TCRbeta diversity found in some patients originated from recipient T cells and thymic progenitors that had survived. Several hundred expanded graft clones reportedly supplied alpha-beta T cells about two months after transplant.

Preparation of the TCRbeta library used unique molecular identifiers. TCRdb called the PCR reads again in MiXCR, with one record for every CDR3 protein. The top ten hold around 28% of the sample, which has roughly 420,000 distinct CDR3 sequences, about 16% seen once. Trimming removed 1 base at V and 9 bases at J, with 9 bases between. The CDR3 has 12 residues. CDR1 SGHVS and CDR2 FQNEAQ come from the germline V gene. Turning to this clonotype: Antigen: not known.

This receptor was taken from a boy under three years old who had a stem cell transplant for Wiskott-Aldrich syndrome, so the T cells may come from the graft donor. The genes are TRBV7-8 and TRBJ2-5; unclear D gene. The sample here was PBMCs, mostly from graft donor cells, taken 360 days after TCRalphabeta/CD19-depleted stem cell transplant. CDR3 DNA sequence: TGTGCCAGCAGCTTAGTTGGTATGGCCCAGTACTTC. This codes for CASSLVGMAQYF. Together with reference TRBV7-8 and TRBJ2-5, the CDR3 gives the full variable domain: GAGVSQSPRYKVAKRGQDVALRCDPISGHVSLFWYQQALGQGPEFLTYFQNEAQLDKSGLPSDRFFAERPEGSVSTLKIQRTQQEDSAVYLCASSLVGMAQYFGPGTRLLVL.